This record covers a single T cell receptor (beta chain). These data are taken from a study of blood T cell repertoires in COVID-19. Between the trimmed V and J ends, which lost 6 bases and 9 bases, there was a span of 15 bases. The length of the CDR3 is 14 residues. Germline lookup yields CDR1 MDHEN and CDR2 SYDVKM. The table came from immunoSEQ multiplex PCR; TCRdb's copy has only in-frame clones and leaves some out. The sample contains over 70,000 clones, over 65% of which appear only once. The sample taken for sequencing was peripheral blood. The TCR was taken from a human donor in a cohort sampled during active COVID-19. The chain carries TRBV28 and TRBJ1-6; tentatively, D is TRBD1 (6 bases). The CDR3 here is CASRRTARGSPLHF. In DNA form, the CDR3 reads TGTGCCAGCAGGCGGACAGCCCGGGGTTCACCCCTCCACTTT.